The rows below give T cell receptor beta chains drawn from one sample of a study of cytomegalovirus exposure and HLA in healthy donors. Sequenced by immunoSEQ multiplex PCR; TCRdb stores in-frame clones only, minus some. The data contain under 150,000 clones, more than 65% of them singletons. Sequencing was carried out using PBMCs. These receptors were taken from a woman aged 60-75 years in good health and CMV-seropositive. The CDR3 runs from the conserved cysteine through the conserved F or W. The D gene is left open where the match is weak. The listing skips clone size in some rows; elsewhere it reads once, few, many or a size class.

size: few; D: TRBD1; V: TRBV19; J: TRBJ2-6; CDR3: CASSPWGQGPPGANVLTF; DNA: TGTGCCAGTAGCCCTTGGGGACAGGGTCCTCCTGGGGCCAACGTCCTGACTTTC
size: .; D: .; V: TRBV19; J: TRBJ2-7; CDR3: CASSIDTANYEQYF; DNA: TGTGCCAGTAGTATCGACACAGCCAACTACGAGCAGTACTTC
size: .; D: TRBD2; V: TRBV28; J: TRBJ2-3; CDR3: CASSRLAGGHRGTQYF; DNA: TGTGCCAGCAGTCGACTAGCGGGGGGGCATAGGGGTACGCAGTATTTT
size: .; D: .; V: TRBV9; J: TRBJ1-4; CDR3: CASSVGTVGSTNEKLFF; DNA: TGTGCCAGCAGCGTAGGGACAGTGGGATCGACTAATGAAAAACTGTTTTTT
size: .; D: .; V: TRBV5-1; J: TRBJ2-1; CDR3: CASSSGVAYNEQFF; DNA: TGCGCCAGCTCCTCGGGGGTCGCCTACAATGAGCAGTTCTTC
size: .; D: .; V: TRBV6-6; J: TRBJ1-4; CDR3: CATSRGGNEKLFF; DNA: TGTGCCACATCGAGGGGGGGTAATGAAAAACTGTTTTTT
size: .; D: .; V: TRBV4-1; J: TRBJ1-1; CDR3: CASSQDWPGRRTEAFF; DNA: TGCGCCAGCAGCCAAGATTGGCCAGGCAGACGCACTGAAGCTTTCTTT
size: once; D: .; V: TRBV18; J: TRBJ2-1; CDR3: CASSRSSAYNEQFF; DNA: TGTGCCAGCTCACGGTCTAGCGCATACAATGAGCAGTTCTTC
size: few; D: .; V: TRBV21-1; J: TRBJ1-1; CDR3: CASSRGQGKDTEAFF; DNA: TGTGCCAGCAGCAGGGGACAGGGGAAGGACACTGAAGCTTTCTTT
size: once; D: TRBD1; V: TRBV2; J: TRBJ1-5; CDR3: CASRDRRTYSNQPQHF; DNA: TGTGCCAGCAGGGACAGGAGGACGTATAGCAATCAGCCCCAGCATTTT
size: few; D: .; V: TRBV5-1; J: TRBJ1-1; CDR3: CASSTQGNTEAFF; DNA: TGCGCCAGCAGCACACAGGGGAACACTGAAGCTTTCTTT
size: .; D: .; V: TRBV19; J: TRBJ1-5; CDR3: CASRAPAEQNQPQHF; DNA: TGTGCCAGTAGAGCCCCGGCGGAGCAGAATCAGCCCCAGCATTTT
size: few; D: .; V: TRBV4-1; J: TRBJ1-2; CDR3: CASSQDRTSNYGYTF; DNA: TGCGCCAGCAGCCAGGACAGAACTTCTAACTATGGCTACACCTTC
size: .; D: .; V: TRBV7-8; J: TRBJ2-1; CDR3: CASRDWRRNEQFF; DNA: TGTGCCAGCAGGGACTGGAGGAGGAATGAGCAGTTCTTC
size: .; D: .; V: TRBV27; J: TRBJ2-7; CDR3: CASSLSTVFKVYEQYF; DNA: TGTGCCAGCAGTTTATCCACAGTATTCAAGGTTTACGAGCAGTACTTC
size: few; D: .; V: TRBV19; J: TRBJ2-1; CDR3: CASSISTGGGYNEQFF; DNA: TGTGCCAGTAGTATTTCAACGGGCGGAGGGTACAATGAGCAGTTCTTC
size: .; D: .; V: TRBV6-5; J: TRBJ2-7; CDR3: CASSDSRIGNEQYF; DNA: TGTGCCAGCAGTGACTCTAGAATCGGGAACGAGCAGTACTTC
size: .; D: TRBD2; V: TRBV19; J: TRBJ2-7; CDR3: CASSTFPGLAGGPSYEQYF; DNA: TGTGCCAGTAGTACCTTCCCGGGACTAGCGGGGGGGCCCTCCTACGAGCAGTACTTC
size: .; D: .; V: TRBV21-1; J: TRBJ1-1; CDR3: CASSKGRRGTEAFF; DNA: TGTGCCAGCAGCAAAGGCCGACGGGGCACTGAAGCTTTCTTT
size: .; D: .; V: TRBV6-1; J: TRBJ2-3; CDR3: CASSTGDATTDTQYF; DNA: TGTGCCAGCAGTACAGGCGACGCCACCACAGATACGCAGTATTTT
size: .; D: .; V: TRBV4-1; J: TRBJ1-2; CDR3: CASSHSEGGGYTF; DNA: TGCGCCAGCAGCCATTCCGAAGGGGGTGGCTACACCTTC
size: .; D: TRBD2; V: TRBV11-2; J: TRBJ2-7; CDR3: CASSLEALAGGTYEQYF; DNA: TGTGCCAGCAGCTTAGAAGCCTTAGCGGGGGGGACCTACGAGCAGTACTTC
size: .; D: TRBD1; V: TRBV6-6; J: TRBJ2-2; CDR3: CASSPTGVVTGELFF; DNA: TGTGCCAGCAGCCCGACAGGGGTGGTCACCGGGGAGCTGTTTTTT
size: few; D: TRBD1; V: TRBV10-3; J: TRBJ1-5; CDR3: CAISASGQGGNQPQHF; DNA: TGTGCCATCAGCGCATCGGGACAGGGGGGCAATCAGCCCCAGCATTTT
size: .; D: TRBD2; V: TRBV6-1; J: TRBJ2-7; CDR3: CASSEAGGGHPYEQYF; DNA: TGTGCCAGCAGTGAAGCGGGCGGGGGTCACCCCTACGAGCAGTACTTC
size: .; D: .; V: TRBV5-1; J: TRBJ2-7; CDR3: CASSLEYFGGEQYF; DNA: TGCGCCAGCAGCTTGGAGTATTTCGGGGGCGAGCAGTACTTC
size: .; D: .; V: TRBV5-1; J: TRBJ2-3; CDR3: CASKEGTSTSTDTQYF; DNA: TGCGCCAGCAAGGAGGGTACTTCCACTAGCACAGATACGCAGTATTTT
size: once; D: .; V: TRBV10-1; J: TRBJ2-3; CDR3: CASSARMEYTPVYF; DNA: TGCGCCAGCAGTGCTAGAATGGAATACACGCCAGTGTATTTT